This T cell receptor beta chain comes out of a study of cytomegalovirus exposure and HLA in healthy donors. V lost 1 base and J lost 7; bases outside the gene matches: 8. This CDR3 is built from 15 residues. From germline, CDR1 is SGHTA and CDR2 FQGNSA. Primers for the PCR totalled 60 Vbeta and 13 Jbeta. The method was immunoSEQ multiplex PCR; TCRdb's version includes in-frame clones alone and lacks a portion of them. The sample records over 120,000 clones, approximately 82% being singletons. The sequence was collected from a man aged 25-40 years in good health and CMV-seropositive. The sequenced sample was PBMCs. The gene calls are TRBV7-2 and TRBJ2-3; 7 bases are shared with TRBD2. CDR3 coding DNA: TGTGCCAGCAGCTTAGGGGCGGGGGATTCGCATACGCAGTATTTT. Its protein product is CASSLGAGDSHTQYF.